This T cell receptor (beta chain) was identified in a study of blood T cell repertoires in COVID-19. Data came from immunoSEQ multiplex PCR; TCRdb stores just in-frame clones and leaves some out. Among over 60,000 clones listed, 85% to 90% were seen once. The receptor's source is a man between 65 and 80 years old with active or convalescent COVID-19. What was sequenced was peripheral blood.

The CDR3 is CASSISIGNRVTYEQYF. For the CDR3, the DNA is TGTGCCAGTAGTATCTCGATTGGTAACAGGGTGACATACGAGCAGTACTTC. The gene calls are TRBV19 and TRBJ2-7, with D maybe TRBD1 (6 bases). V shed 3 bases and J shed 4 bases, with 22 bases lying between them. Looked up from germline, CDR1 is LNHDA and CDR2 is SQIVND (reference sequence). The CDR3 is 17 amino acids.